One sample yielded the 15 T cell receptor beta chains listed below, sequenced in a study of blood T cell repertoires in COVID-19. Using immunoSEQ multiplex PCR, the repertoire was profiled, and TCRdb retains in-frame clones only, with some absent. The table shows about 160,000 clones, with around four fifths occurring only once. Sample: PBMCs or T cells enriched from blood (not recorded which). These receptors came from a woman aged 50 to 65 who had recovered from COVID-19.

The chain combines TRBV30 with TRBJ2-5, with TRBD2 matching 7 bases. Germline values: CDR1 GTSNPN, CDR2 SVGIG (reference sequence). The CDR3 runs 12 residues. V was clipped by 2 bases and J by 5 bases; unmatched bases: 2. The CDR3 here is CAWSPAGETQYF. In nucleotides, the CDR3 is TGTGCCTGGAGTCCAGCGGGGGAGACCCAGTACTTC.

A single count supports this clone. J is TRBJ2-7 and V is TRBV5-1, with 8 bases fitting TRBD2. CDR1 and CDR2 from the germline V gene are SGHRS and YFSETQ. After removal of 8 bases from V and 6 bases from J, the junction contained 10 bases not matched to a gene. CDR3 length equals 13 residues. CDR3 DNA sequence: TGCGCCAGAAGCGGGGGCCTCGAGGTCGAGCAGTACGTC. This translates into CARSGGLEVEQYV.

The V and J genes are TRBV18 and TRBJ1-1, with a tentative D call TRBD1 (6 bases). This CDR3 region has 15 residues. Trimming cost V 0 bases and J 1 base, with 9 bases left between them. Germline-derived CDR1 and CDR2 are KGHSH and LQKENI. CDR3 amino acids: CASSPPNRANTEAFF. The CDR3, as DNA: TGTGCCAGCTCACCACCGAACAGGGCGAACACTGAAGCTTTCTTT.

The V and J genes are TRBV28 and TRBJ2-3, with TRBD2 matching 8 bases. This CDR3 region has 15 residues. CDR1 and CDR2 (germline): MDHEN, SYDVKM. V trimming: 8 bases; J trimming: 4 bases; junction bases outside the gene matches: 11. In DNA, the CDR3 is TGTGCCAGCTCTGACGGGGGGGTACGCGCAGATACGCAGTATTTT. Protein sequence: CASSDGGVRADTQYF.

CDR3 amino acids: CASRVGSSTGELFF. CDR3 in DNA: TGTGCCAGCAGGGTTGGGAGTTCCACCGGGGAGCTGTTTTTT. The genes are TRBV7-6 and TRBJ2-2; possible D gene TRBD2, 5 bases. CDR1 and CDR2 from the germline V gene are SGHVS and FNYEAQ. This CDR3 contains 14 residues. Deletions cut 6 bases from V and 4 bases from J, with 12 bases between. Full variable domain (remainder filled in from reference TRBV7-6 and TRBJ2-2): GAGVSQSPRYKVTKRGQDVALRCDPISGHVSLYWYRQALGQGPEFLTYFNYEAQQDKSGLPNDRFSAERPEGSISTLTIQRTEQRDSAMYRCASRVGSSTGELFFGEGSRLTVL.

This clone was observed a few times. This chain links TRBV6-5 with TRBJ1-3; D is unresolved. The CDR3 length is 15 residues. Germline loops: CDR1 MNHEY, CDR2 SVGAGI. Trimming removed 2 bases at V and 0 bases at J, with 8 bases between. CDR3 sequence (DNA): TGTGCCAGCAGTTACGGGCTGCTCTCTGGAAACACCATATATTTT. Translating it yields CASSYGLLSGNTIYF.

The V and J genes are TRBV19 and TRBJ2-5, with D tentatively TRBD2 (5 bases). The CDR3 loop spans 14 amino acids. CDR1 is LNHDA and CDR2 is SQIVND in the germline V gene (reference sequence). The V end lost 5 bases, the J end lost 0 bases, and 10 bases lay between the germline ends. The CDR3 is CASSPRRYQETQYF. The CDR3 bases are TGTGCCAGTAGTCCCCGGAGGTACCAAGAGACCCAGTACTTC.

The CDR3 protein is CACGQGFATNEKLFF. The CDR3 DNA sequence: TGTGCCTGCGGACAGGGGTTCGCAACTAATGAAAAACTGTTTTTT. V gene TRBV30 combines with J gene TRBJ1-4, with 9 bases fitting TRBD1. CDR3 size: 15 residues. Germline lookup yields CDR1 GTSNPN and CDR2 SVGIG (reference sequence). After removal of 6 bases from V and 0 bases from J, the junction contained 5 bases not matched to a gene.

The V gene is TRBV30, the J gene TRBJ1-2, with 11 bases aligning to TRBD1. The V gene's germline CDR1 is GTSNPN and CDR2 SVGIG (reference sequence). V shed 2 bases and J 10 bases; nucleotides not matched to a gene: 6. The CDR3 is made up of 13 amino acids. CDR3 sequence reads: CAWSFRTGGVYTF. As DNA, the CDR3 is TGTGCCTGGAGTTTTAGGACAGGGGGCGTCTACACCTTC.

V and J are TRBV19 and TRBJ2-1; 11 bases are a match to TRBD2. The CDR3 runs to 14 residues. Looked up from germline, CDR1 is LNHDA and CDR2 is SQIVND (reference sequence). V was clipped by 9 bases and J by 7 bases; unmatched bases: 8. The CDR3 loop reads CASGTSGGGNEQFF. The DNA for the CDR3 is TGTGCCAGCGGGACTAGCGGAGGAGGGAATGAGCAGTTCTTC.

This clone was seen once. The chain combines TRBV5-4 with TRBJ2-2; D ambiguous. This CDR3 is 14 amino acids long. Trimming left V 0 bases short and J 4 bases short, with 7 bases between. Germline CDR1 reads SGHNT; CDR2 reads YYREEE (reference sequence). CDR3: CASSLAGPTGELFF. The CDR3 DNA sequence: TGTGCCAGCAGCTTGGCCGGTCCCACCGGGGAGCTGTTTTTT.

V gene TRBV27 combines with J gene TRBJ2-5; a weak D match, TRBD2 (6 bases). CDR3 length: 14 residues. The germline V gene has CDR1 MNHEY and CDR2 SMNVEV (reference sequence). Trimming removed 9 bases from V and 0 bases from J, with 14 bases in between. The CDR3 spells CASQGGAYQETQYF. The CDR3 nucleotides are TGTGCCAGTCAGGGAGGAGCGTACCAAGAGACCCAGTACTTC.

The DNA for the CDR3 is TGTGCCAGCAGCCTAAGCACAGATACGCAGTATTTT. The encoded protein is CASSLSTDTQYF. V and J are TRBV7-2 and TRBJ2-3; D unclear. CDR3 length: 12 residues. V lost 5 bases, J lost 0 bases, and 3 bases lay in between. Germline CDR1 is SGHTA and CDR2 is FQGNSA.

CDR3 nucleotides: TGTGCCAGCAGCGAAATAGCGGGAGGAGCCACCGGGGAGCTGTTTTTT. It translates to CASSEIAGGATGELFF. The rearrangement uses TRBV9 and TRBJ2-2; 10 nucleotides line up with TRBD2. The trim removed 3 bases at V and 4 bases at J, leaving 6 bases unmatched. The CDR3 is 16 amino acids. CDR1 is SGDLS and CDR2 is YYNGEE in the germline V gene. Combining the CDR3 with reference TRBV9 and TRBJ2-2 gives the whole variable domain DSGVTQTPKHLITATGQRVTLRCSPRSGDLSVYWYQQSLDQGLQFLIQYYNGEERAKGNILERFSAQQFPDLHSELNLSSLELGDSALYFCASSEIAGGATGELFFGEGSRLTVL.

The chain carries TRBV15 and TRBJ1-4; D remains ambiguous. Trimming pared 0 bases from V and 7 bases from J, leaving 15 bases between. The CDR3 spans 16 residues. Looked up from germline, CDR1 is LNHNV and CDR2 is YYDKDF (reference sequence). The CDR3 sequence: CATSRDLGVSGEKLFF. The DNA of the CDR3 is TGTGCCACCAGCAGAGATTTAGGAGTAAGCGGTGAAAAACTGTTTTTT.